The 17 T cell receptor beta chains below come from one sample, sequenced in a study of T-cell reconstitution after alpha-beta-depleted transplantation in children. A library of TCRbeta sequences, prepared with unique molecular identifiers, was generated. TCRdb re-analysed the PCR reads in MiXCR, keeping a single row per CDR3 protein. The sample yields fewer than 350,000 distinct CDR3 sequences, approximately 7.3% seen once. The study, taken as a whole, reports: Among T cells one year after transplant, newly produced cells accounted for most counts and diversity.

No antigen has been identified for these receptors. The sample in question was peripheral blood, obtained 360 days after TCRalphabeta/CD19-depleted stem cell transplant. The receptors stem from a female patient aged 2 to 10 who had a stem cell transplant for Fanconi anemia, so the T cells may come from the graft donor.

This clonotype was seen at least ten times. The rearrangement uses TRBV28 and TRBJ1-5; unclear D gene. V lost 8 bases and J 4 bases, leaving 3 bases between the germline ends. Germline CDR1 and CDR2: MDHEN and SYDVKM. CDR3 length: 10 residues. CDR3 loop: CASGNQPQHF. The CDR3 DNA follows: TGTGCCAGCGGAAATCAGCCCCAGCATTTT. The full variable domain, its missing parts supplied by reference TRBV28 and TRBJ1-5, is DVKVTQSSRYLVKRTGEKVFLECVQDMDHENMFWYRQDPGLGLRLIYFSYDVKMKEKGDIPEGYSVSREKKERFSLILESASTNQTSMYLCASGNQPQHFGDGTRLSIL.

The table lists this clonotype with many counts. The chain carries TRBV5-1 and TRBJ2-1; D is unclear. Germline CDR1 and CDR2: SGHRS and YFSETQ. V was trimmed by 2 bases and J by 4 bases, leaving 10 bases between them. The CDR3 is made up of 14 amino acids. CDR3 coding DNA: TGCGCCAGCAGCTTCGACGGAACATACAATGAGCAGTTCTTC. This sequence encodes CASSFDGTYNEQFF.

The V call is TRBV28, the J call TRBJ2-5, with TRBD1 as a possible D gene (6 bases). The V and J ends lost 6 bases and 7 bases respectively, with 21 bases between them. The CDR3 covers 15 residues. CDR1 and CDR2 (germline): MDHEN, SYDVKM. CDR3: CASRARRGYVATQYF. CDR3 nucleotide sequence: TGTGCCAGCAGGGCTCGCAGGGGTTACGTCGCGACCCAGTACTTC. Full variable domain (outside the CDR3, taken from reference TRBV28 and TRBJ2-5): DVKVTQSSRYLVKRTGEKVFLECVQDMDHENMFWYRQDPGLGLRLIYFSYDVKMKEKGDIPEGYSVSREKKERFSLILESASTNQTSMYLCASRARRGYVATQYFGPGTRLLVL.

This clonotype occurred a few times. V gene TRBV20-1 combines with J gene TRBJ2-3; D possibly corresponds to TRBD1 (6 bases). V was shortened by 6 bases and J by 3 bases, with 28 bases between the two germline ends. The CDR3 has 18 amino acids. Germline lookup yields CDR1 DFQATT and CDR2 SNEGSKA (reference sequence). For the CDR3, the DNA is TGCAGTGCCAAGTATAGGGGACAACACAGATACGCAACAGATACGCAGTATTTT. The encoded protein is CSAKYRGQHRYATDTQYF.

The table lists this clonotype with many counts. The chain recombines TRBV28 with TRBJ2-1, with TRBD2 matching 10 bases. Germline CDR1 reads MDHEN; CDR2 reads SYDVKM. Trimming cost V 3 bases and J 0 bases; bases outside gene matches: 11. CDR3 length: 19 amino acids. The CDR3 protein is CASSFGLAEIPTSYNEQFF. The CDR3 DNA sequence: TGTGCCAGCAGTTTCGGACTAGCGGAGATCCCCACCTCCTACAATGAGCAGTTCTTC.

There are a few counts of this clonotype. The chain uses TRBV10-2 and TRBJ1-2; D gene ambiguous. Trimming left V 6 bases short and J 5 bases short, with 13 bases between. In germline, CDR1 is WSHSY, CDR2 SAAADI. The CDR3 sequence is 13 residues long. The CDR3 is CASRPRAGYGYTF. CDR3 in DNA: TGCGCCAGCAGGCCGCGAGCGGGGTATGGCTACACCTTC.

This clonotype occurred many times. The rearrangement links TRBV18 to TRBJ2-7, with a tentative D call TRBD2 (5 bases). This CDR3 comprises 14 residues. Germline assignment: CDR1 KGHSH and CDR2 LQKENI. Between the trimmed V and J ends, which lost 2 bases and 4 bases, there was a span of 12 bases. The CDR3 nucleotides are TGTGCCAGCTCACCAGCGGGCCAGCTATACGAGCAGTACTTC. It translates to CASSPAGQLYEQYF. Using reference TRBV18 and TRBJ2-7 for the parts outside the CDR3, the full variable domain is NAGVMQNPRHLVRRRGQEARLRCSPMKGHSHVYWYRQLPEEGLKFMVYLQKENIIDESGMPKERFSAEFPKEGPSILRIQQVVRGDSAAYFCASSPAGQLYEQYFGPGTRLTVT.

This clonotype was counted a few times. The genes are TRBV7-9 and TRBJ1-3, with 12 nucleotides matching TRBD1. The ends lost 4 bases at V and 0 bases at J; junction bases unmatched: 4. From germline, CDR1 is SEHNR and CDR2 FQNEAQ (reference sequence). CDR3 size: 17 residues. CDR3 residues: CASSSGTGGISGNTIYF. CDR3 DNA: TGTGCCAGCAGCTCCGGGACAGGGGGCATCTCTGGAAACACCATATATTTT.

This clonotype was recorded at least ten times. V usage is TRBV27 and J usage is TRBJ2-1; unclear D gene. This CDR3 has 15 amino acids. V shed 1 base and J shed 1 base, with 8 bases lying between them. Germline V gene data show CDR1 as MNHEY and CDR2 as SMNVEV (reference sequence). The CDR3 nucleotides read TGTGCCAGCAGTTTATATGTGACATCCTACAATGAGCAGTTCTTC. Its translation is CASSLYVTSYNEQFF.

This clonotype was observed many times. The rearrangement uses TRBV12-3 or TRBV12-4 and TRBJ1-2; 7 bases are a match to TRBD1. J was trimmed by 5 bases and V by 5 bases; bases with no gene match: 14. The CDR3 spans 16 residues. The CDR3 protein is CASSLRSTDRRYGYTF. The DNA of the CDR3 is TGTGCCAGCAGTCTACGATCGACGGACAGGAGATATGGCTACACCTTC.

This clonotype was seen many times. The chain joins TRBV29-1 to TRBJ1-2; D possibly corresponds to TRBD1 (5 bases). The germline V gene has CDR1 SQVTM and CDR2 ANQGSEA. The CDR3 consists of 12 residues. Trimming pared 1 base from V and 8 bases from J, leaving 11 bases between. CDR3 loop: CSVEGGEGGYTF. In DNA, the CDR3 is TGCAGCGTTGAAGGGGGCGAGGGGGGCTACACCTTC.

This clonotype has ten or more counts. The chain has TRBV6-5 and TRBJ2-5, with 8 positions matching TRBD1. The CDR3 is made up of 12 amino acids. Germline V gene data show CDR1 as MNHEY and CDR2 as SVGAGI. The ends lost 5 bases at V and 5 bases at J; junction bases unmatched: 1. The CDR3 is CASSTGGETQYF. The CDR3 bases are TGTGCCAGCAGTACAGGGGGGGAGACCCAGTACTTC.

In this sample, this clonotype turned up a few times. The DNA of the CDR3 is TGTGCCAGCAGTGTAGAGGGGGTTGCGAGACCCCTCCACTTT. It translates to CASSVEGVARPLHF. The J gene is TRBJ1-6, the V gene TRBV12-3 or TRBV12-4; a possible D gene is TRBD1 (6 bases). The CDR3 is 14 amino acids. V lost 5 bases, J lost 12 bases, and 17 bases lay in between.

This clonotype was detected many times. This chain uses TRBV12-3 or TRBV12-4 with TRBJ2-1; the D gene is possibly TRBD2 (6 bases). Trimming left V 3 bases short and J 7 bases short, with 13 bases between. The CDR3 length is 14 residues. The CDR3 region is CASSFAGSGNEQFF. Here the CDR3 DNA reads TGTGCCAGCAGTTTCGCGGGGTCTGGGAATGAGCAGTTCTTC.

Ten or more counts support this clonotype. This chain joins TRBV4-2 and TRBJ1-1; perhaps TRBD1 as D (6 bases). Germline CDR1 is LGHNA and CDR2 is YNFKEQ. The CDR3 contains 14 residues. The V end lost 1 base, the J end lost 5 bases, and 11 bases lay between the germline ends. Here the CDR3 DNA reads TGTGCCAGCAGCCAAGCACAGGGCCGGACTGAAGCTTTCTTT. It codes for CASSQAQGRTEAFF.

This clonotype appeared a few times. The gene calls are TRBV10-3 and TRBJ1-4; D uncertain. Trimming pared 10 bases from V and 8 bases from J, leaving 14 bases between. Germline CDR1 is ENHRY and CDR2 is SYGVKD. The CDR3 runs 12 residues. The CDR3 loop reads CATQAEEEKLFF. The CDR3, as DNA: TGTGCCACCCAGGCGGAGGAGGAAAAACTGTTTTTT.

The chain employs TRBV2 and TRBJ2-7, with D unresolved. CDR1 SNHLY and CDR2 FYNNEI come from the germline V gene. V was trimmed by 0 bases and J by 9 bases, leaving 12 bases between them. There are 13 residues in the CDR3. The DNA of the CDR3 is TGTGCCAGCAGTGAAGCTCCAGTTACGGGGCAGTACTTC. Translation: CASSEAPVTGQYF. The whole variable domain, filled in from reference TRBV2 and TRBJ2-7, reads EPEVTQTPSHQVTQMGQEVILRCVPISNHLYFYWYRQILGQKVEFLVSFYNNEISEKSEIFDDQFSVERPDGSNFTLKIRSTKLEDSAMYFCASSEAPVTGQYFGPGTRLTVT.